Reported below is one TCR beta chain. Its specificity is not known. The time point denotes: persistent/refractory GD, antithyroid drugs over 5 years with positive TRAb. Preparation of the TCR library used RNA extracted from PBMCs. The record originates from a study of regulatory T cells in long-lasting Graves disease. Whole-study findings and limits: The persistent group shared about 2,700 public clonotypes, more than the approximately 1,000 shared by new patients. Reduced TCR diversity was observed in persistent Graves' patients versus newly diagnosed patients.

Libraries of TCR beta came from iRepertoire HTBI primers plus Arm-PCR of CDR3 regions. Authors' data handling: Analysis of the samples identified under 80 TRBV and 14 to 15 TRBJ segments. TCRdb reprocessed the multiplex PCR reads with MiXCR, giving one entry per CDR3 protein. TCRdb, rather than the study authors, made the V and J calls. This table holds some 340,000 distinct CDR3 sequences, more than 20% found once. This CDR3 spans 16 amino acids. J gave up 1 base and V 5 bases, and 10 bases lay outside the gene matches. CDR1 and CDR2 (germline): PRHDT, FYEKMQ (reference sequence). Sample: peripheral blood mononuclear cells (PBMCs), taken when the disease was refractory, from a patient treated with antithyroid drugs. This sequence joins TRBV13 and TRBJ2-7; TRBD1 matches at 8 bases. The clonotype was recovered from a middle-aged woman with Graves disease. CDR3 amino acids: CASSPERGQASYEQYF. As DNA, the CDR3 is TGTGCCAGCAGCCCCGAACGGGGACAGGCGTCCTACGAGCAGTACTTC.